This T cell receptor beta chain was sequenced for a study of lymphopenia after photon versus proton radiotherapy. General observations from the study: Proton therapy kept repertoires fairly stable, unlike photons, which gained effector/memory cells. After lymphocyte nadir, photon-treated repertoires showed oligoclonal expansion, especially CD8+ Temra. In patients who died, overall survival fell as post-nadir TCR diversity dropped more.

For this clone: Its antigen is as yet unknown.

J lost 1 base, V lost 4 bases, and 4 bases had no gene match. Germline V gene sequence: CDR1 SEHNR, CDR2 FQNEAQ (reference sequence). The CDR3 has 16 residues. This table comes from immunoSEQ multiplex PCR, and its TCRdb copy is limited to in-frame clones, with some not included. The sample comprises roughly 58,000 clones, roughly 87% of which are singletons, and 10% to 15% rests with the top ten. The origin of this receptor is a man older than 75 with esophageal cancer. Specimen: peripheral blood, collected from a patient treated with proton-based radiotherapy. The rearrangement uses TRBV7-9 and TRBJ2-6; 7 bases are shared with TRBD1. CDR3 sequence: CASSWYRGSGANVLTF. The CDR3 nucleotides read TGTGCCAGCAGCTGGTACAGGGGATCTGGGGCCAACGTCCTGACTTTC. The whole variable domain, filled in from reference TRBV7-9 and TRBJ2-6, reads DTGVSQNPRHKITKRGQNVTFRCDPISEHNRLYWYRQTLGQGPEFLTYFQNEAQLEKSRLLSDRFSAERPKGSFSTLEIQRTEQGDSAMYLCASSWYRGSGANVLTFGAGSRLTVL.